The T cell receptor (beta chain) under discussion was sequenced for a study of T-cell memory formation after mild COVID-19. MiXCR, applied by TCRdb to the 5' RACE reads, yields one record per CDR3 protein. The profile shows tens of thousands of distinct CDR3 sequences, over 9% of them singletons. Overall study findings and caveats: There was a balanced CD4/CD8 profile in clones contracting day 15 to 85, and later expanders leaned CD4+. Prior to infection, memory already included some responding clones, suggesting cross-reactive memory joined.

Concerning this clonotype: What it binds is not known.

The CDR3 loop spans 12 amino acids. In germline, CDR1 is LGHDT, CDR2 YNNKEL (reference sequence). Trimming removed 4 bases at V and 7 bases at J, with 10 bases between. Sequencing was performed on PBMCs or a T cell subset sorted from them (not recorded which). This chain uses TRBV3-1 with TRBJ1-2, with D perhaps matching TRBD1 (6 bases). This receptor was taken from a man younger than 35 who had mild COVID-19 (a few samples of this study predate the infection). Cell type and time point are not known. The CDR3, as DNA: TGTGCCAGCAGCCGGGGGGCCCGTGGCTACACCTTC. Residues: CASSRGARGYTF.